This T cell receptor beta chain was sequenced in a study of shared clonotypes between healthy human individuals (dated by TCRdb to the early 2020s). Regarding the study in general: The cohort included three men and a couple of women between 18 and 49 years of age. For each donor, CD4 naive and CD4 memory were each run on three plates, CD8 naive on two plates, and CD8 memory on one plate. To estimate repertoire size and how much clonotype sharing occurs between individuals, the study deeply sequenced the blood TCR repertoires of about 5 healthy adults. Different laboratories and diverse techniques were used to prepare libraries and sequence TCR repertoires, to increase sequencing depth and limit assay-specific biases. Leukapheresis yielded between about 0.85 and 10 billion PBMCs per donor.

Healthy HIV-negative adults with no recently reported acute infections or vaccinations were included as donors. All donors were Caucasian adults living in Nashville, Tennessee, USA. CD4+ T cells were enriched by magnetic negative selection; naive cells were then positively selected on CD45RA, and the negative fraction formed the memory subset. After blood collection by leukapheresis, PBMCs were isolated using Ficoll-Histopaque density gradient centrifugation and then cryopreserved in the vapor phase of liquid nitrogen. Analytical flow cytometry was used to check the purity and quantity of each magnetically sorted T cell population. Genomic DNA was isolated from each sorted fraction and quantified by UV absorbance on a Nanodrop 2000c. This clone was recorded once. Its antigen is currently not known. There are no base qualities to consult, and no much larger clone falls within one base. CDR1 and CDR2 (MNHNY, SVGAGI) derive from the germline V gene (reference sequence). The CDR3 runs 15 residues from the cysteine to the phenylalanine. The retained sequence is limited to the CDR3, 45 bases, with the frame set at the first base. Trimming removed 7 bases from V and 6 bases from J; the gene matches leave 11 bases unexplained.

TCR CDR3 regions were amplified from genomic DNA by multiplex PCR using the deep immunoSEQ assay. Extracted genomic DNA from each cell subset was distributed evenly across all wells of several immunoSEQ 96-well plates, and each plate was treated as a replicate. For sorted subsets, each replicate PCR was loaded with around 200 ng genomic DNA, equivalent to approximately 27,000 T cell genomes. Purified libraries were measured with a Qubit 3.0 fluorometer, size-checked on a Bioanalyzer 2100, and measured again with the KAPA Library Quantification kit. Every immunoSEQ 96-well plate was sequenced on a separate single-read 150-cycle Illumina NextSeq 550 flow cell. On the study's bioinformatics: Because the immunoSEQ output held only junctional sequences and lacked quality scores, the filtering could not match the filtering applied to full-length reads. To assign V/J genes and CDR3, sequences were annotated using PyIR, a Python wrapper for IgBLAST v1.9, with IMGT germline references. Reads were filtered out if the reads had weak V/J assignments (E-value above 1e-6), no CDR3, stop codons, out-of-frame junctions, or ambiguous translated residues. A V3J clonotype was defined by an identical inferred V gene, J gene, and CDR3 amino acid sequence. Percentage overlap between repertoires was computed as shared unique clonotypes divided by the size of the smaller repertoire. Repertoire richness was assessed with RTK rarefaction, the Chao1 estimator, and Recon v2.1 estimates of unobserved clonotypes. For all TCRbeta clonotypes obtained by the gDNA method from a handful of donors, generation probabilities were computed with OLGA. Not all clones reach the TCRdb copy of this immuneACCESS table, which keeps in-frame sequences only. Checked studies attribute under half of the gap to unresolved V genes and leave the rest unexplained. V, J and clone size reflect that table, while D and trimming were determined from the DNA. For this sample there are 740,000 or so clones; around 73% appear just once. Together, the top ten hold around 2% of the sample.

Study-level results and caveats: Sharing across a handful of donors was observed for approximately 5% of naive CD4, less than 4% of naive CD8, 2% to 2.5% of memory CD4, and about 0.38% of memory CD8 clonotypes. Higher generation probabilities were observed for clonotypes shared by all four sorted-subset donors than for non-shared clonotypes. Rarefaction of sorted-subset datasets indicated incomplete sequencing despite the large sequencing depth. Sampling was restricted to blood, and TCR repertoires in tissue are likely to differ from TCR repertoires in blood. Pairwise subsampling led to the expectation that sequencing depth would affect the degree of clonotype sharing among donors. The small number of donors limited the genetic and exposure-history diversity represented. Naive subsets generally had larger estimated clonotype richness than memory subsets.

The chain uses TRBV6-6 and TRBJ2-1; 8 of the junction bases match TRBD2. The sample consisted of memory CD4+ T cells sorted from blood. This specimen's cell subset or site label, per the study, means: CD45RA-negative fraction. This TCR was recovered from a woman aged 25 to 45 in good health. The CDR3 protein sequence reads: CASKLLAEGSNEQFF. At the DNA level, the sequence is TGTGCCAGCAAATTACTAGCGGAGGGTTCCAATGAGCAGTTCTTC.